This T cell receptor beta chain was identified during a study of T cells in Graves' hyperthyroidism and ophthalmopathy. Study-level findings and limits: The model made its ophthalmopathy prediction, and onset followed a median around six months later.

Amplification of TCR beta CDR3 regions used RNA as the template. Initially, a first-round RT-PCR of the TCR CDR3 employed the HTBI primer set. Via MiXCR, TCRdb re-called the multiplex PCR reads, giving one row per CDR3 protein. Found here are some 440,000 distinct CDR3 sequences, around 14% of them singletons; the top ten hold 12% to 15%. Note on this clonotype: The antigen remains unidentified.

Each patient was aged 18 to 65 and had newly diagnosed hyperthyroidism of under 2 months' duration. The CDR3 loop spans 13 amino acids. The V gene lost 3 bases and the J gene lost 5 bases, with 8 bases spanning the gap. Looked up from germline, CDR1 is MNHEY and CDR2 is SMNVEV (reference sequence). The receptor was isolated from a woman between 18 and 29 years old with Graves' hyperthyroidism. The sample taken for sequencing was blood. V usage is TRBV27 and J usage is TRBJ1-5; no clear D. The CDR3 here is CASSLFKDQPQHF. CDR3 nucleotide sequence: TGTGCCAGCAGTTTGTTTAAGGATCAGCCCCAGCATTTT.